The rows below give T cell receptor beta chains drawn from one sample of a study of early T cells in non-severe SARS-CoV-2 infection. From the 5' RACE reads, TCRdb called clonotypes with MiXCR, one entry per CDR3 protein. The sample includes around 110,000 distinct CDR3 sequences, around 10% of them seen just once. The specimen sequenced was whole blood. The receptors were sampled from an adult who was a healthcare worker with PCR-confirmed SARS-CoV-2 infection or an uninfected control (not recorded which). Each CDR3 is given with its conserved first and last residue. D genes are given only for firm matches. Size is omitted from some rows. Given values are once, few, many or a class for expanded clones.

J gene | V gene | D gene | clone size | CDR3 protein | CDR3 DNA
TRBJ2-7 | TRBV20-1 | NA | NA | CSASLHEQYF | TGCAGTGCTAGTCTCCACGAGCAGTACTTC
TRBJ2-3 | TRBV6-5 | NA | many | CASSYDGPFSPTDTQYF | TGTGCCAGCAGTTACGATGGACCTTTTTCCCCCACAGATACGCAGTATTTT
TRBJ2-7 | TRBV10-1 | NA | many | CASSDGSAGTYEQYF | TGCGCCAGCAGTGACGGGTCCGCAGGGACCTACGAGCAGTACTTC
TRBJ2-1 | TRBV7-6 | TRBD2 | many | CASSRGLAERNEQFF | TGTGCCAGCAGCCGCGGACTAGCGGAGAGGAATGAGCAGTTCTTC
TRBJ1-1 | TRBV9 | NA | many | CASSAGGQTEAFF | TGTGCCAGCAGCGCTGGGGGCCAAACTGAAGCTTTCTTT
TRBJ2-3 | TRBV11-3 | NA | few | CASSSDSYTQYF | TGTGCCAGCAGCTCCGACTCATATACGCAGTATTTT
TRBJ2-1 | TRBV7-2 | NA | many | CASSDRRNEQFF | TGTGCCAGCAGCGACAGGAGGAATGAGCAGTTCTTC
TRBJ2-7 | TRBV20-1 | NA | NA | CSARVDAYEQYF | TGCAGTGCTAGAGTGGATGCCTACGAGCAGTACTTC
TRBJ2-1 | TRBV4-2 | TRBD2 | few | CASSQDRGRANEQFF | TGTGCCAGCAGCCAAGATCGGGGGAGGGCCAATGAGCAGTTCTTC
TRBJ2-5 | TRBV19 | TRBD2 | NA | CASSPTSGRYQETQYF | TGTGCCAGTAGTCCTACTAGCGGGAGGTACCAAGAGACCCAGTACTTC
TRBJ2-7 | TRBV12-3/TRBV12-4 | NA | few | CASTPDSGYEQYF | TGTGCCAGCACCCCAGATAGCGGCTACGAGCAGTACTTC
TRBJ2-7 | TRBV7-2 | NA | many | CASSYTRDSYEQYF | TGTGCCAGCAGCTACACTAGAGACTCCTACGAGCAGTACTTC
TRBJ2-7 | TRBV9 | TRBD2 | NA | CASSSLAGSYEQYF | TGTGCCAGCAGCTCCTTAGCGGGATCCTACGAGCAGTACTTC
TRBJ2-1 | TRBV20-1 | TRBD1 | few | CSASRRDRDHNEQFF | TGCAGTGCTAGTCGTAGGGACAGGGATCACAATGAGCAGTTCTTC
TRBJ2-3 | TRBV20-1 | TRBD2 | few | CSAVTAGGRDTQYF | TGCAGTGCTGTCACAGCGGGAGGACGAGATACGCAGTATTTT
TRBJ2-3 | TRBV28 | NA | NA | CASSPPGGTDTQYF | TGTGCCAGCAGTCCCCCGGGGGGCACAGATACGCAGTATTTT
TRBJ1-4 | TRBV7-6 | NA | many | CASSYRLGGPSTNEKLFF | TGTGCCAGCAGCTATAGGTTGGGCGGGCCCTCAACTAATGAAAAACTGTTTTTT
TRBJ2-4 | TRBV2 | TRBD1 | NA | CASSTQGLENIQYF | TGTGCCAGCAGTACACAGGGGTTAGAAAACATTCAGTACTTC
TRBJ2-3 | TRBV12-3/TRBV12-4 | TRBD2 | few | CASSSDLTSGIGDTQYF | TGTGCCAGCAGTTCAGACCTTACTAGCGGGATTGGAGATACGCAGTATTTT
TRBJ2-5 | TRBV15 | NA | NA | CATSRGRERETQYF | TGTGCCACCAGCAGAGGCAGGGAACGTGAGACCCAGTACTTC
TRBJ2-1 | TRBV7-9 | NA | many | CASSFVGDGEQFF | TGTGCCAGCAGCTTTGTTGGGGACGGTGAGCAGTTCTTC
TRBJ2-7 | TRBV3-1 | NA | NA | CASSQVGGSYEQYF | TGTGCCAGCAGCCAAGTTGGTGGGTCCTACGAGCAGTACTTC
TRBJ1-1 | TRBV28 | NA | few | CASSLGQLTNTEAFF | TGTGCCAGCAGTTTAGGGCAGCTAACAAACACTGAAGCTTTCTTT
TRBJ2-1 | TRBV12-3/TRBV12-4 | NA | NA | CASSPPERAYNEQFF | TGTGCCAGCAGCCCCCCAGAGCGGGCCTACAATGAGCAGTTCTTC
TRBJ2-3 | TRBV5-1 | NA | NA | CATRRGGSTDTQYF | TGCGCCACCAGGCGGGGCGGGAGCACAGATACGCAGTATTTT
TRBJ2-7 | TRBV7-2 | TRBD2 | few | CASSSGLVGPLEQYF | TGTGCCAGCAGCTCTGGACTAGTTGGACCCCTCGAGCAGTACTTC
TRBJ2-3 | TRBV2 | TRBD2 | many | CASSQLAGGLDTQYF | TGTGCCAGCAGTCAACTAGCGGGAGGTTTAGATACGCAGTATTTT
TRBJ2-6 | TRBV12-3/TRBV12-4 | TRBD1 | many | CASSGPGQGKDSGANVLTF | TGTGCCAGCAGCGGACCGGGACAGGGAAAGGACTCTGGGGCCAACGTCCTGACTTTC
TRBJ2-2 | TRBV2 | NA | many | CASSTKGTAQVGELFF | TGTGCCAGCAGTACAAAGGGTACAGCCCAGGTCGGGGAGCTGTTTTTT
TRBJ1-1 | TRBV20-1 | NA | few | CSARLWGPGMNTEAFF | TGCAGTGCTAGGCTCTGGGGGCCGGGAATGAACACTGAAGCTTTCTTT
TRBJ2-2 | TRBV28 | NA | many | CASSLFGGELFF | TGTGCCAGCAGTTTATTCGGCGGGGAGCTGTTTTTT
TRBJ2-3 | TRBV29-1 | NA | NA | CSVGREWTDTQYF | TGCAGCGTTGGACGGGAGTGGACAGATACGCAGTATTTT
TRBJ1-1 | TRBV18 | NA | many | CASSPPRGNTEAFF | TGTGCCAGCTCACCACCACGCGGGAACACTGAAGCTTTCTTT
TRBJ2-7 | TRBV12-3/TRBV12-4 | TRBD1 | NA | CASRGQGVRHEQYF | TGTGCCAGCAGGGGACAGGGGGTGAGGCACGAGCAGTACTTC
TRBJ2-1 | TRBV21-1 | NA | once | CASSKSLSSGRVVTGRQFF | TGTGCCAGCAGCAAAAGTTTGTCTAGCGGGAGGGTGGTAACCGGGCGGCAGTTCTTC
TRBJ2-3 | TRBV28 | NA | NA | CASTWGADTLYF | TGTGCCAGCACCTGGGGGGCAGATACGCTGTATTTT
TRBJ2-5 | TRBV29-1 | TRBD2 | few | CSVGASGRQETQYF | TGCAGCGTTGGGGCTAGCGGGAGACAAGAGACCCAGTACTTC
TRBJ2-5 | TRBV9 | TRBD1 | many | CASSVDRGETQYF | TGTGCCAGCAGCGTGGACAGGGGAGAGACCCAGTACTTC
TRBJ2-2 | TRBV7-2 | NA | NA | CASSSVSTGELFF | TGTGCCAGCAGCTCAGTCTCCACCGGGGAGCTGTTTTTT
TRBJ1-6 | TRBV5-1 | NA | few | CASSLEDSRNSPLHF | TGCGCCAGCAGCTTGGAGGACAGTCGGAATTCACCCCTCCACTTT
TRBJ1-1 | TRBV2 | TRBD1 | many | CASSEQGDTEAFF | TGTGCCAGCAGTGAACAGGGGGACACTGAAGCTTTCTTT
TRBJ2-7 | TRBV12-3/TRBV12-4 | NA | many | CASSIRAYEQYF | TGTGCCAGCAGTATACGGGCTTACGAGCAGTACTTC
TRBJ2-7 | TRBV29-1 | TRBD2 | many | CSVGDRRLAGDYEQYF | TGCAGCGTAGGAGACCGAAGACTAGCGGGAGATTACGAGCAGTACTTC
TRBJ2-7 | TRBV7-2 | NA | NA | CASSFSGPREQYF | TGTGCCAGCAGCTTTTCCGGTCCGCGGGAGCAGTACTTC
TRBJ2-4 | TRBV5-4 | NA | few | CASSSNENRVVKNIQYF | TGTGCCAGCAGCTCTAATGAGAACAGGGTGGTCAAAAACATTCAGTACTTC
TRBJ1-4 | TRBV5-1 | NA | few | CASSFTPGGDEKLFF | TGCGCCAGCAGCTTTACCCCCGGGGGCGATGAAAAACTGTTTTTT
TRBJ2-7 | TRBV5-4 | NA | few | CASSLDREARAGEQYF | TGTGCCAGCAGCTTGGACCGCGAAGCAAGGGCGGGGGAGCAGTACTTC
TRBJ2-7 | TRBV28 | TRBD2 | few | CASSFLAGGSYEQYF | TGTGCCAGCAGTTTTTTGGCGGGAGGCTCCTACGAGCAGTACTTC
TRBJ2-1 | TRBV5-1 | TRBD2 | many | CASSLEGGRANEQFF | TGCGCCAGCAGCTTGGAGGGCGGGAGGGCCAATGAGCAGTTCTTC
TRBJ2-7 | TRBV19 | NA | few | CASSASGTGTYEQYF | TGTGCCAGTAGCGCCTCGGGGACCGGCACCTACGAGCAGTACTTC
TRBJ1-1 | TRBV29-1 | NA | NA | CSVEDRYAFF | TGCAGCGTTGAAGATCGATATGCTTTCTTT